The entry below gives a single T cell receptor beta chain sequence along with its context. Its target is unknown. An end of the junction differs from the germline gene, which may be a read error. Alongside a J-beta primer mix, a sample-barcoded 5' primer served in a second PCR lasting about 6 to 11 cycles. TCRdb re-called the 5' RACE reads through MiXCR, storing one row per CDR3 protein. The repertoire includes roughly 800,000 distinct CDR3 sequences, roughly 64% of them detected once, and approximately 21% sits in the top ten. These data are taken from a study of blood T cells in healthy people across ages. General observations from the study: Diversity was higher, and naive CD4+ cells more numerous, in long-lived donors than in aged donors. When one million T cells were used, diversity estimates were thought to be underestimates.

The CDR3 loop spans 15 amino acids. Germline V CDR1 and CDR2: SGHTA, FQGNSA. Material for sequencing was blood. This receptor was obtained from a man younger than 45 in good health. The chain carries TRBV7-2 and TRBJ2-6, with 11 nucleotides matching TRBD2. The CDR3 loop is CASSFTSGGAIVLTF. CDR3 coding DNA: TGTGCCAGCAGTTTTACTAGCGGGGGTGCCATCGTCCTGACTTTC.